Here is one T cell receptor beta chain with its context. The CDR3 is 15 residues long. Germline V lookup: CDR1 PRHDT, CDR2 FYEKMQ (reference sequence). J lost 10 bases, V lost 2 bases, and 5 bases had no gene match. The record originates from a study of shared T cell receptors in the human thymus. Assay: immunoSEQ multiplex PCR; the TCRdb copy retains only in-frame clones and omits some. The sample yields some 660,000 clones, 70% to 90% seen once. This same sample was also taken into another study, of human thymus T cells. This second report adds: All donors were healthy Finnish infants who were undergoing corrective surgery to treat congenital heart defects. In corrective heart surgery, resections were taken, and these provided the thymus tissue. The authors found apparently biased V and J gene usage in thymic and blood repertoires. Thymic repertoires of unrelated individuals were reported in related research to overlap highly.

The receptor comes from a boy in the first two years of life with a congenital heart defect. The sample consisted of thymocytes. The rearrangement joins TRBV13 to TRBJ2-2; 12 nucleotides align to TRBD1. The CDR3 loop is CASSLKGQGALELFF. The DNA of the CDR3 is TGTGCCAGCAGCTTAAAGGGACAGGGGGCTTTGGAGCTGTTTTTT.